This is a list of T cell receptor beta chains from one sample in a study of blood T cell repertoires in COVID-19. Here immunoSEQ multiplex PCR was the method, and the copy in TCRdb shows in-frame clones only, minus some. This table holds more than 45,000 clones, more than 80% found once. Sequencing was performed on peripheral blood. The receptors shown here come from a human donor in a cohort sampled during active COVID-19. The CDR3 runs from the conserved cysteine through the conserved F or W. Fields, in order: J gene, CDR3 length, clone size, D gene, V gene, CDR3 DNA, CDR3 protein. A D gene is named only where the DNA matches it firmly. Where a row states a size, it is once, few, many or the class of an expanded clone; other rows omit it.

>TRBJ2-1|11|few|.|TRBV20-1
TGCAGTGCTAGAGGAGATACTGAGCAGTTCTTC
CSARGDTEQFF
>TRBJ2-3|16|.|TRBD2|TRBV5-6
TGTGCCAGCAGCGTCGCCGGGACTAGCGGCACAGATACGCAGTATTTT
CASSVAGTSGTDTQYF
>TRBJ1-2|14|.|TRBD1|TRBV24-1
TGTGCCACCAGTGCCTCCGGGACAGGGTATGGCTACACCTTC
CATSASGTGYGYTF
>TRBJ2-1|15|.|TRBD2|TRBV5-1
TGCGCCAGCAGCTCCGGGACTAGCGGGCCGCATGAGCAGTTCTTC
CASSSGTSGPHEQFF
>TRBJ1-1|14|few|.|TRBV5-4
TGTGCCAGCAGCTTGGGTCAGTGGAACACTGAAGCTTTCTTT
CASSLGQWNTEAFF
>TRBJ2-1|16|few|.|TRBV11-2
TGTGCCAGCAGCTTAGTCAAGGGGGAGGGCCCCAATGAGCAGTTCTTC
CASSLVKGEGPNEQFF
>TRBJ1-5|13|.|.|TRBV29-1
TGCAGCCTAAATCGAGAGGTTAACCAGCCCCAGCATTTT
CSLNREVNQPQHF
>TRBJ1-4|15|.|.|TRBV6-5
TGTGCCAGCAGAGCGCGAGGGCAGGTATTAGAAAAACTGTTTTTT
CASRARGQVLEKLFF
>TRBJ1-6|13|.|.|TRBV3-1/TRBV3-2
TGTGCCAGCAGGTCCATAGATAATTCACCCCTCCACTTT
CASRSIDNSPLHF
>TRBJ2-5|15|once|.|TRBV18
TGTGCCAGCTCACCAAATGAGGACAGCCAAGAGACCCAGTACTTC
CASSPNEDSQETQYF
>TRBJ1-2|14|.|.|TRBV6-5
TGTGCCAGCATGAAACAGTCCGCTAACTATGGCTACACCTTC
CASMKQSANYGYTF
>TRBJ1-6|14|.|.|TRBV6-5
TGTGCCAGCAGGGGCCCTGGGGCGAGGACACCCCTCCACTTT
CASRGPGARTPLHF
>TRBJ1-6|14|.|.|TRBV11-2
TGTGCCAGCAGCTCGGACTCCTTTGGAGGATCCCTCCACTTT
CASSSDSFGGSLHF
>TRBJ1-2|14|.|.|TRBV11-2
TGTGCCAGCAGCTTAGATCGCAGGGCCGATGGCTACACCTTC
CASSLDRRADGYTF
>TRBJ2-1|16|once|TRBD2|TRBV11-2
TGTGCCAGCAGCCCCCGGACTAGCGGGTCCTACAATGAGCAGTTCTTC
CASSPRTSGSYNEQFF
>TRBJ1-4|15|few|.|TRBV7-9
TGTGCCAGCAGCCCCCATGTCGAGAGCGCTGGAAAACTGTTTTTT
CASSPHVESAGKLFF
>TRBJ2-1|20|.|TRBD2|TRBV7-3
TGTGCCAGCAGCTCGAGGGCGGGGCTAGCGGGGGCCAGCTCCTACAATGAGCAGTTCTTC
CASSSRAGLAGASSYNEQFF
>TRBJ2-7|14|once|.|TRBV7-2
TGTGCCAGCAGCTCATGGAGACAGTCCTACGAGCAGTACTTC
CASSSWRQSYEQYF
>TRBJ2-1|19|.|.|TRBV3-1/TRBV3-2
TGTGCCAGCAGCCAAGACAGGGGCGACGGCGGCAGGTTAGACAATGAGCAGTTCTTC
CASSQDRGDGGRLDNEQFF
>TRBJ1-2|15|.|.|TRBV5-6
TGTGCCAGCAGCACCACCGGGATTCGAAACTATGGCTACACCTTC
CASSTTGIRNYGYTF
>TRBJ1-4|15|.|.|TRBV11-2
TGTGCCAGCAGCTTAGATTACCCGGGGAATGAAAAACTGTTTTTT
CASSLDYPGNEKLFF
>TRBJ2-3|16|few|TRBD2|TRBV11-2
TGTGCCAGCAGAAAGGGGGTAGCGGGGTACACAGATACGCAGTATTTT
CASRKGVAGYTDTQYF
>TRBJ2-3|16|.|.|TRBV6-1
TGTGCCAGCAGTGATCGTAGACTCAAAAACCGGGATACGCAGTATTTT
CASSDRRLKNRDTQYF
>TRBJ2-1|11|.|.|TRBV5-5
TGTGCCAGCAGCTTGGCTAGTGAGCAGTTCTTC
CASSLASEQFF
>TRBJ2-1|13|.|.|TRBV9
TGTGCCAGCAGCGTAATGGGGGCCGAAGAGCAGTTCTTC
CASSVMGAEEQFF
>TRBJ2-7|14|.|TRBD1|TRBV5-1
TGCGCCAGCAGCTCCGGGACAGGGGGCTACGAGCAGTACTTC
CASSSGTGGYEQYF
>TRBJ1-5|15|.|TRBD1|TRBV6-5
TGTGCCAGCAGCAGCGGGACAGGGGTTAGGCAGCCCCAGCATTTT
CASSSGTGVRQPQHF
>TRBJ1-3|12|.|.|TRBV12-3/TRBV12-4
TGTGCCAGCAGTACTTCTGGAAACACCATATATTTT
CASSTSGNTIYF
>TRBJ2-7|12|.|TRBD1|TRBV12-5
TGTGCTAGTGGACAGGGGACCTACGAGCAGTACTTC
CASGQGTYEQYF
>TRBJ2-5|16|.|TRBD1|TRBV29-1
TGCAGCGTTGTACAGGGGGCGAGGGGGCCCAGAGAGACCCAGTACTTC
CSVVQGARGPRETQYF
>TRBJ2-1|13|few|TRBD1|TRBV7-9
TGTGCCAGCAGCTACTCCGGGACAGGGGGTCAGTTCTTC
CASSYSGTGGQFF
>TRBJ2-7|18|once|.|TRBV5-6
TGTGCCAGCAGCTTCAGGAGTAGCGGTACCAGGAGCTCCTACGAGCAGTACTTC
CASSFRSSGTRSSYEQYF